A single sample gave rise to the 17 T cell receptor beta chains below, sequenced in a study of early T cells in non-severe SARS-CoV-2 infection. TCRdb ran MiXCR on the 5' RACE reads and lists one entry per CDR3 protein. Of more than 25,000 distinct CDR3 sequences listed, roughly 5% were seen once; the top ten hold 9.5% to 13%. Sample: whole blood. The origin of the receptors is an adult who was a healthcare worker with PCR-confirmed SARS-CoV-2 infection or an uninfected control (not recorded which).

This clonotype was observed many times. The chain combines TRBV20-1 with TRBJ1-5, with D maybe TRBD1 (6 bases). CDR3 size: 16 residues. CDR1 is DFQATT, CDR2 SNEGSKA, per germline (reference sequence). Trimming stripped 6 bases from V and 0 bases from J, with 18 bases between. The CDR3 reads CSAIEAGAYSNQPQHF. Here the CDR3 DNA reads TGCAGTGCCATAGAGGCGGGGGCTTATAGCAATCAGCCCCAGCATTTT.

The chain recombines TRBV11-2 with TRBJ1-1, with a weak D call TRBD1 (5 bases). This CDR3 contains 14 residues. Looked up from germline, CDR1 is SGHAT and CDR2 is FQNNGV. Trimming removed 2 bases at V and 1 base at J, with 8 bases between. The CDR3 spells CASSLMDKNTEAFF. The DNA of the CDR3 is TGTGCCAGCAGCTTAATGGACAAGAACACTGAAGCTTTCTTT.

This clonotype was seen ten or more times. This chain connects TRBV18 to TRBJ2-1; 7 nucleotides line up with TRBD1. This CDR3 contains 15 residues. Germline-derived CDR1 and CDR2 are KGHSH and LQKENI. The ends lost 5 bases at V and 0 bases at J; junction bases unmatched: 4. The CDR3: CASSRGGGSYNEQFF. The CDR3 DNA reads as TGTGCCAGCTCAAGAGGGGGCGGCTCCTACAATGAGCAGTTCTTC.

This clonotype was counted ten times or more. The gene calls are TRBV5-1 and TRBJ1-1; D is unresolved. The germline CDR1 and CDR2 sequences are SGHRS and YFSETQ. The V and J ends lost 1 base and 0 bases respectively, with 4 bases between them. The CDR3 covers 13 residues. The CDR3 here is CASSLSLNTEAFF. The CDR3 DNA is TGCGCCAGCAGCTTGTCCCTGAACACTGAAGCTTTCTTT. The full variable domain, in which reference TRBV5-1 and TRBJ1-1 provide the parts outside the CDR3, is KAGVTQTPRYLIKTRGQQVTLSCSPISGHRSVSWYQQTPGQGLQFLFEYFSETQRNKGNFPGRFSGRQFSNSRSEMNVSTLELGDSALYLCASSLSLNTEAFFGQGTRLTVV.

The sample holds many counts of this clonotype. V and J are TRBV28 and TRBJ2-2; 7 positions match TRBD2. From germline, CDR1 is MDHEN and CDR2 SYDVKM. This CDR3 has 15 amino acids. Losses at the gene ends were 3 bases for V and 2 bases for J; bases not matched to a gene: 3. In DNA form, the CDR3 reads TGTGCCAGCAGTTTTGGCGGGAGTAACACCGGGGAGCTGTTTTTT. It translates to CASSFGGSNTGELFF.

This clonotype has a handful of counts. The CDR3 reads CASSQWNSNQPQHF. For the CDR3, the DNA is TGTGCCAGCAGCCAATGGAATAGCAATCAGCCCCAGCATTTT. The chain is built from TRBV3-2 and TRBJ1-5. TRBV3-2 is assigned pseudogene status. This CDR3 is built from 14 residues.

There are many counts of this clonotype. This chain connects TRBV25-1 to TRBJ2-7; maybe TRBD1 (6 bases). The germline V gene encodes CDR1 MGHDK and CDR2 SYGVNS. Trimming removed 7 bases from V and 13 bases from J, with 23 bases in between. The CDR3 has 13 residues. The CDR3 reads CASTEGHGTTTYF. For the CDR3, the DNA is TGTGCCAGCACCGAAGGCCACGGGACAACCACCTACTTC.

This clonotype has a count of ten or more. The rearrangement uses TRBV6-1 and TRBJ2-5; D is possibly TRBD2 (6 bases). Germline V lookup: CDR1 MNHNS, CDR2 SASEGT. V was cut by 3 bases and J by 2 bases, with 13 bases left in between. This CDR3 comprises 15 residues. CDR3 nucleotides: TGTGCCAGCAGTGACCTGGCAGGAGGGCAAGAGACCCAGTACTTC. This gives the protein CASSDLAGGQETQYF.

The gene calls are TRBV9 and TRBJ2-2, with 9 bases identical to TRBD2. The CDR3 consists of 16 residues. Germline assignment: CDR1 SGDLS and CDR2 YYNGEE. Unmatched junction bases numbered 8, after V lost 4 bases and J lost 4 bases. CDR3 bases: TGTGCCAGCAGCACCAGCGGGGGGATTTCCACCGGGGAGCTGTTTTTT. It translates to CASSTSGGISTGELFF.

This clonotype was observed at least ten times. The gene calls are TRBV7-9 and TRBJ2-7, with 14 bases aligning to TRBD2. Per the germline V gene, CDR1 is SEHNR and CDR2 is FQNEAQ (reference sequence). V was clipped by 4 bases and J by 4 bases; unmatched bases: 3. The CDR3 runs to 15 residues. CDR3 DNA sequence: TGTGCCAGCAGCTGGAGGACTAGCGGGAGGTACGAGCAGTACTTC. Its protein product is CASSWRTSGRYEQYF.

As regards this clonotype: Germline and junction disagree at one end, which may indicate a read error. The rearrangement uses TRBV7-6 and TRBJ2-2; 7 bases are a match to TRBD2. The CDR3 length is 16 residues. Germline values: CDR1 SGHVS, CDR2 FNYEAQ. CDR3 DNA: TGTGCCGGCAGCTTAGAATCTGCGGGAGTCACCGGGGAGCTGTTTTTT. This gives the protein CAGSLESAGVTGELFF.

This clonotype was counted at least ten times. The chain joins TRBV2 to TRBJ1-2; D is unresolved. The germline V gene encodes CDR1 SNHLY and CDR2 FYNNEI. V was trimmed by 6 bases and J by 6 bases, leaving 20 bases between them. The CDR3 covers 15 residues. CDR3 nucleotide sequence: TGTGCCAGCAGCCCCTCCAGGAGGCAGGTCGATGGCTACACCTTC. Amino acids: CASSPSRRQVDGYTF.

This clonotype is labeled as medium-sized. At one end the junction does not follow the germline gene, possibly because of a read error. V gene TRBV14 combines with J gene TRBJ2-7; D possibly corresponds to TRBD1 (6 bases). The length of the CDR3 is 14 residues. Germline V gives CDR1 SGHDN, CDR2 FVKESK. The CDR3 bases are TGTGCAAGCAGAGAGGACAGATATTACTACGAGCAGTACTTC. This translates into CASREDRYYYEQYF.

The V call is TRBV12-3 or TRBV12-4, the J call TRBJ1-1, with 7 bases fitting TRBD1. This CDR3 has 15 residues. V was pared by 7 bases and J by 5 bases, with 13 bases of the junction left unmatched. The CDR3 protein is CASNPKTGTGTEAFF. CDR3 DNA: TGTGCCAGCAACCCTAAGACAGGGACCGGGACTGAAGCTTTCTTT.

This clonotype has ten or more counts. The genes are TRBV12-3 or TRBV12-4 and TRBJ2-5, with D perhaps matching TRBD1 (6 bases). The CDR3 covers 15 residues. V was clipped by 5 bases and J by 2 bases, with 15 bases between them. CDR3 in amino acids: CASSRRQATQETQYF. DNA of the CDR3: TGTGCCAGCAGTCGACGACAGGCGACACAAGAGACCCAGTACTTC.

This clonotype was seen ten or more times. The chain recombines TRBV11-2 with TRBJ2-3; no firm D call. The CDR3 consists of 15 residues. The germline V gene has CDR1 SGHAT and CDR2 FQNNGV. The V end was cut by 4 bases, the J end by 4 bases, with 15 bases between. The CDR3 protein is CASSSVVGSSDTQYF. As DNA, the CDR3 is TGTGCCAGCAGCTCCGTTGTTGGGTCTTCAGATACGCAGTATTTT. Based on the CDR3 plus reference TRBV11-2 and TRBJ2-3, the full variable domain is EAGVAQSPRYKIIEKRQSVAFWCNPISGHATLYWYQQILGQGPKLLIQFQNNGVVDDSQLPKDRFSAERLKGVDSTLKIQPAKLEDSAVYLCASSSVVGSSDTQYFGPGTRLTVL.

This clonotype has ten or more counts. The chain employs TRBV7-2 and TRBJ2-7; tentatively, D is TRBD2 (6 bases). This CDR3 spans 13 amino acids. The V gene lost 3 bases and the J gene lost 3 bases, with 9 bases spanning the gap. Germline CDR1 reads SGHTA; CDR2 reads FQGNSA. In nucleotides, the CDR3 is TGTGCCAGCAGCTTGGAGGGAGGCTACGAGCAGTACTTC. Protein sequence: CASSLEGGYEQYF.